Listed below are T cell receptor beta chains from one sample, sequenced in a study of CD8+ T cells in alopecia areata. The repertoire was sequenced with immunoSEQ multiplex PCR; TCRdb's copy has only in-frame clones and lacks some. This sample yields under 300,000 clones, of which roughly two thirds are seen a single time; around 1.2% belongs to the top ten. The starting material was CD4+ T cells sorted from blood, obtained at week 0. The receptor set was obtained from a human donor with alopecia areata. The CDR3 runs from the conserved cysteine through the conserved F or W. The order of the fields is V gene, J gene, clone size, D gene, CDR3 DNA, CDR3 protein. A D gene is named only where the DNA matches it firmly. The size of a clone is reported for some rows only, either as once, few or many, or as a class for expanded clones.

V gene: TRBV27
J gene: TRBJ2-5
clone size: .
D gene: TRBD2
CDR3 DNA: TGTGCCAGCGCCCAGGGAGCGGGGCAGTACCAAGAGACCCAGTACTTC
CDR3 protein: CASAQGAGQYQETQYF

V gene: TRBV30
J gene: TRBJ1-4
clone size: .
D gene: .
CDR3 DNA: TGTGCCTGGAGTGGACATAATGAAAAACTGTTTTTT
CDR3 protein: CAWSGHNEKLFF

V gene: TRBV19
J gene: TRBJ2-1
clone size: .
D gene: .
CDR3 DNA: TGTGCCAGTACCCGACGGGCTACCACGGGGTTTGAGCAGTTCTTC
CDR3 protein: CASTRRATTGFEQFF

V gene: TRBV30
J gene: TRBJ1-2
clone size: .
D gene: .
CDR3 DNA: TGTGCCTGGAAGGGCGCGGGAGTGGTACCGTATGGCTACACCTTC
CDR3 protein: CAWKGAGVVPYGYTF

V gene: TRBV7-3
J gene: TRBJ1-2
clone size: .
D gene: .
CDR3 DNA: TGTGCCAGCAGCTTAACAGCAAACTATGGCTACACCTTC
CDR3 protein: CASSLTANYGYTF

V gene: TRBV5-1
J gene: TRBJ2-7
clone size: .
D gene: .
CDR3 DNA: TGCGCCAGCAGCTTTGACTACGAGCAGTACTTC
CDR3 protein: CASSFDYEQYF

V gene: TRBV29-1
J gene: TRBJ2-2
clone size: .
D gene: TRBD2
CDR3 DNA: TGCAGCACAAGCGGGGGGCTCAACACCGGGGAGCTGTTTTTT
CDR3 protein: CSTSGGLNTGELFF

V gene: TRBV5-1
J gene: TRBJ2-5
clone size: .
D gene: TRBD2
CDR3 DNA: TGCGCCAGCAGCCCCCCCGGCGGGGGTGAGACCCAGTACTTC
CDR3 protein: CASSPPGGGETQYF

V gene: TRBV7-2
J gene: TRBJ2-7
clone size: .
D gene: .
CDR3 DNA: TGTGCCAGCACGACAGGTCCCAACTCCTACGAGCAGTACTTC
CDR3 protein: CASTTGPNSYEQYF

V gene: TRBV10-3
J gene: TRBJ2-5
clone size: .
D gene: TRBD1
CDR3 DNA: TGTGCCATCTCCCGACAGGGGCAGACCCAGTACTTC
CDR3 protein: CAISRQGQTQYF

V gene: TRBV6-5
J gene: TRBJ2-2
clone size: .
D gene: .
CDR3 DNA: TGTGCCAGCAGACAACTCCCTAACACCGGGGAGCTGTTTTTT
CDR3 protein: CASRQLPNTGELFF

V gene: TRBV7-8
J gene: TRBJ2-7
clone size: .
D gene: TRBD2
CDR3 DNA: TGTGCCAGCAGCCCCCGGAGACTAGCAGACACCTACGAGCAGTACTTC
CDR3 protein: CASSPRRLADTYEQYF

V gene: TRBV29-1
J gene: TRBJ1-1
clone size: .
D gene: .
CDR3 DNA: TGCAGCGTTGACCCGAGCGGGGGGGAGGGCACTGAAGCTTTCTTT
CDR3 protein: CSVDPSGGEGTEAFF

V gene: TRBV9
J gene: TRBJ1-6
clone size: .
D gene: .
CDR3 DNA: TGTGCCAGCAGCGTAGGGGGTCTTAATTCACCCCTCCACTTT
CDR3 protein: CASSVGGLNSPLHF

V gene: TRBV30
J gene: TRBJ1-5
clone size: .
D gene: TRBD1
CDR3 DNA: TGTGCCTTCCGGACAGGGGCTCAGCCCCAGCATTTT
CDR3 protein: CAFRTGAQPQHF

V gene: TRBV29-1
J gene: TRBJ2-5
clone size: .
D gene: TRBD1
CDR3 DNA: TGCAGCGTTGACAAACAGGGGATGGAGACCCAGTACTTC
CDR3 protein: CSVDKQGMETQYF

V gene: TRBV30
J gene: TRBJ1-2
clone size: .
D gene: .
CDR3 DNA: TGTGCCTGGAGGGGAGAGACAGAGGATGGCTACACCTTC
CDR3 protein: CAWRGETEDGYTF

V gene: TRBV7-9
J gene: TRBJ1-2
clone size: .
D gene: .
CDR3 DNA: TGTGCCAGCAGCCTAGGTCAAAACTATGGCTACACCTTC
CDR3 protein: CASSLGQNYGYTF

V gene: TRBV10-3
J gene: TRBJ1-2
clone size: few
D gene: .
CDR3 DNA: TGTGCCATCAGTGAGTCGGAAGACAGCTATGGCTACACCTTC
CDR3 protein: CAISESEDSYGYTF

V gene: TRBV2
J gene: TRBJ2-3
clone size: once
D gene: .
CDR3 DNA: TGTGCCAGCAGTCCTAGCACAGATACGCAGTATTTT
CDR3 protein: CASSPSTDTQYF

V gene: TRBV4-3
J gene: TRBJ2-1
clone size: .
D gene: .
CDR3 DNA: TGCGCCAGCAGCCAAGATGACATCGCCCGTACGGATGAGCAGTTCTTC
CDR3 protein: CASSQDDIARTDEQFF

V gene: TRBV5-4
J gene: TRBJ1-6
clone size: .
D gene: .
CDR3 DNA: TGTGCCAGCAGCTTGCGTCAAGTTAATTCACCCCTCCACTTT
CDR3 protein: CASSLRQVNSPLHF

V gene: TRBV30
J gene: TRBJ1-3
clone size: .
D gene: .
CDR3 DNA: TGTGCCTGGGGACAGGGAAACACCATATATTTT
CDR3 protein: CAWGQGNTIYF

V gene: TRBV5-8
J gene: TRBJ2-3
clone size: many
D gene: .
CDR3 DNA: TGTGCCAGCAGCTTGAAGTTGTTAGCGGGCACAGATACGCAGTATTTT
CDR3 protein: CASSLKLLAGTDTQYF

V gene: TRBV29-1
J gene: TRBJ2-3
clone size: .
D gene: TRBD1
CDR3 DNA: TGCAGCGGGGCCGGGGACAGGGGAGGATTGGATACGCAGTATTTT
CDR3 protein: CSGAGDRGGLDTQYF

V gene: TRBV7-9
J gene: TRBJ2-5
clone size: .
D gene: TRBD1
CDR3 DNA: TGTGCCAGCAGCGGGGGACAGTACCAAGAGACCCAGTACTTC
CDR3 protein: CASSGGQYQETQYF

V gene: TRBV29-1
J gene: TRBJ1-5
clone size: .
D gene: .
CDR3 DNA: TGCAGCGTTGATGCAGGGGGCAATCAGCCCCAGCATTTT
CDR3 protein: CSVDAGGNQPQHF

V gene: TRBV30
J gene: TRBJ1-3
clone size: .
D gene: .
CDR3 DNA: TGTGCCTGGACGTCTGGAAACACCATATATTTT
CDR3 protein: CAWTSGNTIYF

V gene: TRBV5-1
J gene: TRBJ2-5
clone size: .
D gene: .
CDR3 DNA: TGCGCCAGCAGCCAAAGGGCGTCGGGAGAGACCCAGTACTTC
CDR3 protein: CASSQRASGETQYF

V gene: TRBV7-2
J gene: TRBJ2-2
clone size: .
D gene: .
CDR3 DNA: TGTGCCAGCAGCCCCCCACGGGGGTCAGGGAATACCGGGGAGCTGTTTTTT
CDR3 protein: CASSPPRGSGNTGELFF

V gene: TRBV4-3
J gene: TRBJ2-3
clone size: .
D gene: .
CDR3 DNA: TGCGCCAGCAGCCACGGGGGGCTGAGCACAGATACGCAGTATTTT
CDR3 protein: CASSHGGLSTDTQYF

V gene: TRBV14
J gene: TRBJ1-2
clone size: .
D gene: .
CDR3 DNA: TGTGCCAGCAGCCACCGAGCCCGGGGGGATTACACCTTC
CDR3 protein: CASSHRARGDYTF

V gene: TRBV29-1
J gene: TRBJ1-2
clone size: few
D gene: TRBD1
CDR3 DNA: TGCAGCGTTATCAGGGACAGGGGAGGCTATGGCTACACCTTC
CDR3 protein: CSVIRDRGGYGYTF

V gene: TRBV29-1
J gene: TRBJ2-3
clone size: few
D gene: TRBD1
CDR3 DNA: TGCAGCGTATTCCTTGGGGACAGGGCCACAGATACGCAGTATTTT
CDR3 protein: CSVFLGDRATDTQYF

V gene: TRBV9
J gene: TRBJ2-4
clone size: .
D gene: .
CDR3 DNA: TGTGCCAGCAGCGTAAGGCCAGGTATCGAAAACATTCAGTACTTC
CDR3 protein: CASSVRPGIENIQYF

V gene: TRBV30
J gene: TRBJ1-1
clone size: .
D gene: .
CDR3 DNA: TGTGCCTGGAGCTTAGGAGCGAACACTGAAGCTTTCTTT
CDR3 protein: CAWSLGANTEAFF

V gene: TRBV5-1
J gene: TRBJ2-5
clone size: few
D gene: TRBD1
CDR3 DNA: TGCGCCAGCAGCGAGACAGGGCATGGGGAGACCCAGTACTTC
CDR3 protein: CASSETGHGETQYF

V gene: TRBV29-1
J gene: TRBJ2-1
clone size: .
D gene: TRBD1
CDR3 DNA: TGCAGCGTGGACAGGGCCGACAATGAGCAGTTCTTC
CDR3 protein: CSVDRADNEQFF

V gene: TRBV30
J gene: TRBJ1-2
clone size: once
D gene: .
CDR3 DNA: TGTGCCTGGAGTGTAGCCGACTATGGCTACACCTTC
CDR3 protein: CAWSVADYGYTF

V gene: TRBV7-9
J gene: TRBJ1-2
clone size: once
D gene: TRBD1
CDR3 DNA: TGTGCCAGCAGCTTACCGACAGGGGACTATGGCTACACCTTC
CDR3 protein: CASSLPTGDYGYTF

V gene: TRBV2
J gene: TRBJ1-5
clone size: few
D gene: .
CDR3 DNA: TGTGCCAGCAGTGAAGAGGGTTGGGGCAATCAGCCCCAGCATTTT
CDR3 protein: CASSEEGWGNQPQHF

V gene: TRBV5-1
J gene: TRBJ2-5
clone size: .
D gene: TRBD1
CDR3 DNA: TGCGCCAGCAGCTTGGCTGGGACAGGAGGAGAGACCCAGTACTTC
CDR3 protein: CASSLAGTGGETQYF

V gene: TRBV7-9
J gene: TRBJ2-2
clone size: .
D gene: TRBD1
CDR3 DNA: TGTGCCAGCAGCCTAGGACAGGGGAACACCGGGGAGCTGTTTTTT
CDR3 protein: CASSLGQGNTGELFF

V gene: TRBV5-1
J gene: TRBJ1-4
clone size: .
D gene: TRBD1
CDR3 DNA: TGCGCCAGCAGGAGGACAGGGGAAAATGAAAAACTGTTTTTT
CDR3 protein: CASRRTGENEKLFF

V gene: TRBV13
J gene: TRBJ2-3
clone size: .
D gene: TRBD2
CDR3 DNA: TGTGCCAGCAGCAGAGGGACTAGCGACACAGATACGCAGTATTTT
CDR3 protein: CASSRGTSDTDTQYF

V gene: TRBV29-1
J gene: TRBJ2-5
clone size: few
D gene: .
CDR3 DNA: TGCAGCGTTGGCGGCAGGTCCCAAGAGACCCAGTACTTC
CDR3 protein: CSVGGRSQETQYF

V gene: TRBV5-1
J gene: TRBJ2-5
clone size: .
D gene: TRBD2
CDR3 DNA: TGCGCCAGCAGCAATCTAGCGGAAGAGACCCAGTACTTC
CDR3 protein: CASSNLAEETQYF

V gene: TRBV5-1
J gene: TRBJ1-4
clone size: .
D gene: .
CDR3 DNA: TGCGCCAGCAGCCAGGACGGAACAACTAATGAAAAACTGTTTTTT
CDR3 protein: CASSQDGTTNEKLFF

V gene: TRBV6-5
J gene: TRBJ1-5
clone size: .
D gene: TRBD1
CDR3 DNA: TGTGCCAGCAGCCGGACAGGTCGGCATCAGCCCCAGCATTTT
CDR3 protein: CASSRTGRHQPQHF

V gene: TRBV9
J gene: TRBJ1-2
clone size: .
D gene: TRBD1
CDR3 DNA: TGTGCCAGCAGCCCCCGACAGGGAATTTATGGCTACACCTTC
CDR3 protein: CASSPRQGIYGYTF

V gene: TRBV2
J gene: TRBJ2-7
clone size: .
D gene: .
CDR3 DNA: TGTGCCAGCAGTGGGGACGGAATCGGCGAGCAGTACTTC
CDR3 protein: CASSGDGIGEQYF